The next 27 T cell receptor beta chains were all read from a single sample in a study of neurological immune-mediated disorders. MiXCR, applied by TCRdb to the 5' RACE reads, yields one record per CDR3 protein. The data hold tens of thousands of distinct CDR3 sequences, with 3% to 4.5% observed a single time. Sequenced material: PBMCs. These TCRs come from a woman aged 45-65 years with multiple sclerosis.

This clonotype was picked up many times. The CDR3 loop reads CASSPTGGGETQYF. The CDR3 DNA reads as TGTGCCAGCAGCCCAACCGGCGGGGGAGAGACCCAGTACTTC. This sequence joins TRBV7-2 and TRBJ2-5; 7 nucleotides align to TRBD2. V trimming: 5 bases; J trimming: 4 bases; junction bases outside the gene matches: 7. Germline V lookup: CDR1 SGHTA, CDR2 FQGNSA. This CDR3 has 14 residues.

This clonotype was counted ten times or more. This chain connects TRBV4-2 to TRBJ2-5; 13 bases agree with TRBD2. Per the germline V gene, CDR1 is LGHNA and CDR2 is YNFKEQ. V trimming: 3 bases; J trimming: 1 base; junction bases outside the gene matches: 2. The CDR3 covers 16 residues. CDR3 sequence (DNA): TGTGCCAGCAGCCACACTAGCGGGGGGGGCCAAGAGACCCAGTACTTC. This codes for CASSHTSGGGQETQYF.

This clonotype was detected only a few times. The rearrangement links TRBV5-5 to TRBJ2-3; D is undetermined. Germline-derived CDR1 and CDR2 are SGHKS and YYEKEE (reference sequence). CDR3 length equals 14 residues. The V gene lost 4 bases and the J gene lost 5 bases, with 14 bases spanning the gap. Here the CDR3 reads CASSRQDLGDTQYF. CDR3 DNA: TGTGCCAGCAGCCGGCAGGATCTTGGAGATACGCAGTATTTT.

This clonotype was counted at least ten times. This chain links TRBV5-1 with TRBJ2-2, with D possibly being TRBD2 (6 bases). V shed 3 bases and J shed 3 bases, with 15 bases lying between them. Looked up from germline, CDR1 is SGHRS and CDR2 is YFSETQ. The CDR3 sequence is 16 residues long. CDR3 DNA: TGCGCCAGCAGCTCCATTGGGGGGAAGCACACCGGGGAGCTGTTTTTT. Residues: CASSSIGGKHTGELFF.

This clonotype was observed a few times. This chain connects TRBV19 to TRBJ2-1; unclear D gene. The CDR3 has 12 residues. The ends were cut back, 7 bases at V and 8 bases at J, with 12 bases in the middle. Per the germline V gene, CDR1 is LNHDA and CDR2 is SQIVND (reference sequence). The CDR3 nucleotides read TGTGCCAGTATGCTCTATGGACATGAGCAGTTCTTC. Translation gives CASMLYGHEQFF.

This clonotype has at least ten counts. V gene TRBV5-5 combines with J gene TRBJ1-1; D is unclear. Per the germline V gene, CDR1 is SGHKS and CDR2 is YYEKEE (reference sequence). Between the trimmed V and J ends, which lost 2 bases and 8 bases, there was a span of 7 bases. CDR3 length equals 11 residues. The CDR3 protein is CASSLRREAFF. Written as DNA, the CDR3 is TGTGCCAGCAGCTTAAGGCGAGAAGCTTTCTTT.

Notes on this clonotype: A read error may account for a junction end that differs from germline. The chain couples TRBV11-2 to TRBJ1-1; the D is unclear. CDR1 and CDR2 (germline): SGHAT, FQNNGV. The CDR3 is 18 residues long. The CDR3 DNA sequence: TGTGTCAGCAGCTTACTACCTGTACCGACCGGTTGGAGTACTGAAGCTTTCTTT. Amino acid sequence: CVSSLLPVPTGWSTEAFF.

The sample holds many counts of this clonotype. V usage is TRBV7-2 and J usage is TRBJ1-6; no firm D call. CDR3 length: 14 residues. CDR1 and CDR2 from the germline V gene are SGHTA and FQGNSA. Deletions cut 0 bases from V and 11 bases from J, with 11 bases between. CDR3 sequence reads: CASSLARTQPPLHF. As DNA, the CDR3 is TGTGCCAGCAGCTTAGCTCGGACCCAGCCACCCCTCCACTTT.

This clonotype was detected many times. The rearrangement uses TRBV4-3 and TRBJ2-7; 7 bases fit TRBD1. The germline CDR1 and CDR2 sequences are LGHNA and YSLEER. V lost 0 bases, J lost 2 bases, and 10 bases stayed unmatched. The CDR3 is 17 residues long. Here the CDR3 reads CASSQEISGGQPYEQYF. CDR3 nucleotide sequence: TGCGCCAGCAGCCAAGAAATTAGTGGGGGACAGCCCTACGAGCAGTACTTC.

This clonotype was counted many times. This chain links TRBV7-9 with TRBJ1-4, with D uncertain. The germline gives CDR1 SEHNR, CDR2 FQNEAQ (reference sequence). CDR3 length: 15 residues. Trimming removed 1 base at V and 3 bases at J, with 9 bases between. CDR3 nucleotide sequence: TGTGCCAGCAGCTTAGATCGGCAGCCTAATGAAAAACTGTTTTTT. Translation: CASSLDRQPNEKLFF.

This clonotype was recorded at least ten times. The rearrangement uses TRBV7-6 and TRBJ2-3, with 11 bases fitting TRBD2. Losses at the gene ends were 5 bases for V and 4 bases for J; bases not matched to a gene: 5. The CDR3 sequence is 15 residues long. The germline V gene encodes CDR1 SGHVS and CDR2 FNYEAQ. CDR3: CASSISGGAPDTQYF. The DNA for the CDR3 is TGTGCCAGCAGCATTAGCGGGGGGGCGCCAGATACGCAGTATTTT. Complete variable domain (other parts from reference TRBV7-6 and TRBJ2-3): GAGVSQSPRYKVTKRGQDVALRCDPISGHVSLYWYRQALGQGPEFLTYFNYEAQQDKSGLPNDRFSAERPEGSISTLTIQRTEQRDSAMYRCASSISGGAPDTQYFGPGTRLTVL.

This clonotype was recorded many times. The gene calls are TRBV12-3 or TRBV12-4 and TRBJ2-5; tentative D call: TRBD1 (5 bases). This CDR3 spans 15 amino acids. Trimming shortened V by 7 bases and J by 2 bases, and 17 bases separated the two germline ends. This CDR3 reads CASTLFQGMQETQYF. The CDR3 DNA reads as TGTGCCAGCACCCTCTTCCAGGGTATGCAAGAGACCCAGTACTTC.

This clonotype was counted many times. The junction shows a germline mismatch at one end, possibly a read error. DNA for the CDR3: TGTGCTAGCAGCTCGGGGACTAGCGGGGGTTACAATGAGCAGTTCTTC. Translated, it gives CASSSGTSGGYNEQFF. J is TRBJ2-1 and V is TRBV7-7; 14 bases are a match to TRBD2. Germline assignment: CDR1 SSHAT and CDR2 FNYEAQ (reference sequence). The length of the CDR3 is 16 residues.

This clonotype was seen repeatedly, ten times or more. The gene calls are TRBV11-2 and TRBJ1-5; D ambiguous. The V gene's germline CDR1 is SGHAT and CDR2 FQNNGV. V was cut by 1 base and J by 7 bases, with 8 bases left in between. The CDR3 has 13 amino acids. The CDR3 sequence: CASSLALGQPQHF. The CDR3 DNA sequence: TGTGCCAGCAGCTTAGCCCTGGGACAGCCCCAGCATTTT.

The table lists this clonotype with many counts. The chain links TRBV6-5 to TRBJ2-1; TRBD2 matches at 9 bases. CDR1 and CDR2 (germline): MNHEY, SVGAGI. V lost 0 bases, J lost 5 bases, and 11 bases stayed unmatched. CDR3 size: 18 residues. CDR3 region: CASSYSNWLASGDNEQFF. The CDR3 DNA sequence: TGTGCCAGCAGTTACTCGAACTGGTTGGCTAGCGGGGACAATGAGCAGTTCTTC.

This clonotype was counted at least ten times. The chain couples TRBV5-6 to TRBJ2-5, with D perhaps matching TRBD1 (5 bases). The CDR3 contains 16 residues. Trimming took 0 bases from V and 5 from J, leaving 17 bases between them. Germline-derived CDR1 and CDR2 are SGHDT and YYEEEE. CDR3 nucleotides: TGTGCCAGCAGCTTGGTCGCGACAGTGAAGGGGGAGACCCAGTACTTC. Translating gives CASSLVATVKGETQYF.

This clonotype was recorded many times. The V and J genes are TRBV7-2 and TRBJ2-1, with D hard to call. The length of the CDR3 is 12 residues. Trimming removed 1 base at V and 9 bases at J, with 7 bases between. CDR1 and CDR2 (germline): SGHTA, FQGNSA. DNA for the CDR3: TGTGCCAGCAGCTTAGTGAACACTGAGCAGTTCTTC. As protein: CASSLVNTEQFF.

This clonotype was seen at least ten times. The chain carries TRBV15 and TRBJ2-2; D gene ambiguous. Trimming left V 0 bases short and J 3 bases short, with 8 bases between. CDR3 length: 15 amino acids. In germline, CDR1 is LNHNV, CDR2 YYDKDF (reference sequence). The CDR3, as DNA: TGTGCCACCAGCAGAGAACTCGGATACACCGGGGAGCTGTTTTTT. Its translation: CATSRELGYTGELFF.

Many counts were recorded for this clonotype. V usage is TRBV7-2 and J usage is TRBJ2-5; 7 positions match TRBD1. This CDR3 is built from 16 residues. Germline V gene sequence: CDR1 SGHTA, CDR2 FQGNSA. With V trimmed by 5 bases and J by 7 bases, 16 bases remained unmatched. CDR3 protein: CASSPRADRAGATQYF. The CDR3 DNA reads TGTGCCAGCAGCCCCCGGGCTGACAGGGCTGGTGCGACCCAGTACTTC.

This clonotype appeared many times. The chain recombines TRBV4-3 with TRBJ1-6, with a tentative D call TRBD1 (5 bases). CDR1 is LGHNA, CDR2 YSLEER, per germline. The CDR3 runs 16 residues. Trimming removed 4 bases at V and 5 bases at J, with 15 bases between. Written as DNA, the CDR3 is TGCGCCAGCAGCCGAAAGCGGGGGAACGATAATTCACCCCTCCACTTT. Protein: CASSRKRGNDNSPLHF.

This clonotype was seen many times. The CDR3 coding sequence is TGTGCCAGCAGCTTGGCCCACGGACAGTACTACGAGCAGTACTTC. As protein: CASSLAHGQYYEQYF. The chain is built from TRBV5-5 and TRBJ2-7, with a weak D call TRBD1 (6 bases). With 0 bases removed from V and 3 bases from J, the gap between germline ends came to 13 bases. The CDR3 is made up of 15 amino acids. Germline V gene data show CDR1 as SGHKS and CDR2 as YYEKEE (reference sequence).

The table lists this clonotype with many counts. The V gene is TRBV20-1, the J gene TRBJ1-2, with D possibly matching TRBD1 (5 bases). V lost 3 bases and J 8 bases, leaving 13 bases between the germline ends. The germline gives CDR1 DFQATT, CDR2 SNEGSKA (reference sequence). The CDR3 is made up of 12 amino acids. The CDR3 loop is CSASLGPGGYTF. CDR3 in DNA: TGCAGTGCTAGTCTGGGGCCAGGCGGCTACACCTTC.

This clonotype was seen repeatedly, ten times or more. The rearrangement links TRBV20-1 to TRBJ2-3, with TRBD2 matching 10 bases. The length of the CDR3 is 14 residues. Per germline, CDR1 DFQATT and CDR2 SNEGSKA (reference sequence). V shed 4 bases and J 2 bases; nucleotides not matched to a gene: 3. This CDR3 reads CSATSGGYTDTQYF. DNA of the CDR3: TGCAGTGCTACTAGCGGGGGATACACAGATACGCAGTATTTT.

In its sample, this clonotype was seen many times. The J gene is TRBJ1-2, the V gene TRBV12-3 or TRBV12-4; 8 positions match TRBD1. The V segment lost 9 bases and the J segment 1 base; nucleotides outside the gene matches: 7. The CDR3 has 14 amino acids. CDR3 protein: CASDRGRLNYGYTF. CDR3 nucleotide sequence: TGTGCCAGTGACAGGGGACGGCTTAACTATGGCTACACCTTC.

This clonotype was observed many times. The rearrangement uses TRBV20-1 and TRBJ2-1; D perhaps matches TRBD1 (6 bases). The CDR3 extends over 15 amino acids. V lost 7 bases to trimming and J lost 10 bases, with 26 bases between them. Germline CDR1 reads DFQATT; CDR2 reads SNEGSKA (reference sequence). The CDR3 loop is CSVDRYPGATGEQFF. The CDR3 region has the DNA TGCAGTGTGGACCGTTACCCCGGGGCCACAGGGGAGCAGTTCTTC.

Ten or more counts support this clonotype. The gene calls are TRBV20-1 and TRBJ2-7; D unresolved. The CDR3 totals 12 residues. The germline CDR1 and CDR2 sequences are DFQATT and SNEGSKA (reference sequence). Deletions cut 3 bases from V and 1 base from J, with 7 bases between. The CDR3 region has the DNA TGCAGTGCTAGCGACGGATCCTACGAGCAGTACTTC. Translation: CSASDGSYEQYF.

There are many counts of this clonotype. The chain employs TRBV6-2 or TRBV6-3 and TRBJ1-1; D is undetermined. CDR3 length: 12 residues. Germline values: CDR1 MNHEY, CDR2 SVGEGT. With 7 bases removed from V and 4 bases from J, the gap between germline ends came to 10 bases. In nucleotides, the CDR3 is TGTGCCAGCACCCCTACGGGCACTGAAGCTTTCTTT. This sequence encodes CASTPTGTEAFF.